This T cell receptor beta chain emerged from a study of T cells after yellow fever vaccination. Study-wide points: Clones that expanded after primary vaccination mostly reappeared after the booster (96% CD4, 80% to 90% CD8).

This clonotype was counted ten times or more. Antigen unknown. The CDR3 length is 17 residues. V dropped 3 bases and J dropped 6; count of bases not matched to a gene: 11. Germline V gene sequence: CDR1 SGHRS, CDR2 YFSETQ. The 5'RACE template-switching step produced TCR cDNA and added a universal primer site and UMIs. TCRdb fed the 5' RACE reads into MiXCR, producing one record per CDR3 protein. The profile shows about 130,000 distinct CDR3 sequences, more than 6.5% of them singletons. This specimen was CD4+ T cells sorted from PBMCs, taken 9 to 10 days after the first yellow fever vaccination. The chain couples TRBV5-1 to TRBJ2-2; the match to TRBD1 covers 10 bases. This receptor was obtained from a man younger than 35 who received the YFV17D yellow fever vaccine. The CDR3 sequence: CASSSGSGQGIPGELFF. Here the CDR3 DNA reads TGCGCCAGCAGCTCAGGGTCGGGACAGGGGATCCCCGGGGAGCTGTTTTTT.